Listed here is a single TCR beta chain. This CDR3 region has 16 residues. From germline, CDR1 is LNHDA and CDR2 SQIVND (reference sequence). Trimming shortened V by 7 bases and J by 4 bases, and 20 bases separated the two germline ends. This sample is drawn from a study of blood T cell repertoires in COVID-19. The overall study: PBMCs, B-cell-depleted T cells, or T cells were the source of the cDNA or gDNA that made up the material.

Methods used by the authors: Reference gene primer amplification in the assay estimated nucleated cell counts. The protocol was immunoSEQ multiplex PCR, while the TCRdb copy is restricted to in-frame clones and leaves out a portion. Clone size and V and J calls were adopted from that table, with D and trimming inferred from the DNA. The table has approximately 50,000 clones, approximately 85% seen once. The clonotype originates from a woman older than 75 with COVID-19, enrolled during active disease. The chain links TRBV19 to TRBJ2-1, with D perhaps TRBD1 (5 bases). Sequenced material: peripheral blood. The CDR3 loop is CASNPIGVSAYNEQFF. The CDR3 region has the DNA TGTGCCAGTAATCCGATAGGGGTATCTGCGTACAATGAGCAGTTCTTC.